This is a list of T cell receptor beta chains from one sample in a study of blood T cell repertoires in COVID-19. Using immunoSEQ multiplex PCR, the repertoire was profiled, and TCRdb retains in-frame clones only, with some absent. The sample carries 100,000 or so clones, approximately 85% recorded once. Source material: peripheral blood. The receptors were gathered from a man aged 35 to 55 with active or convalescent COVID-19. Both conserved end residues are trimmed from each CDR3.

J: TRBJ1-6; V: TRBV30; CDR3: AWSGSNYSPLH
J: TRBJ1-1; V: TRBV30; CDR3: AWRRAGVGTEAF
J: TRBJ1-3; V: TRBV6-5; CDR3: ASSYSTGAGNTIY
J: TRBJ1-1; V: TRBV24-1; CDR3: ATSAPVVANTEAF
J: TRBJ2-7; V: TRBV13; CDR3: ASTTGVPGEEQY
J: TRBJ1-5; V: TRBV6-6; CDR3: ASSLDRVRQPQH
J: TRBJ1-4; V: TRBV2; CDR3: ASRLRDSTNEKLF
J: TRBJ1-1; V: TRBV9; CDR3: ASSVTGGGTEAF
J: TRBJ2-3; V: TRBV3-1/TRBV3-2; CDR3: ASSQTSGGGDTQY
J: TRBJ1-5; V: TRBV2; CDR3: ASALDSLPGQPQH
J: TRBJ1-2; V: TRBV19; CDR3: ASSPGDRGGYT
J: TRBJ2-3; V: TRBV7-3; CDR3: ASSVNSGAGDTQY
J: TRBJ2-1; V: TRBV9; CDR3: ASSPRGTSGAVDSYNEQF
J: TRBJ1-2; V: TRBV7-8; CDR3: ASSLDRGFYGYT
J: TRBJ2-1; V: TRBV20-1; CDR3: SARDKSAEF
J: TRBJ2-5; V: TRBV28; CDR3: ASSPGGQGETQY
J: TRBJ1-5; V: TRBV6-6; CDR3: ASSYDGYQGNQPQH
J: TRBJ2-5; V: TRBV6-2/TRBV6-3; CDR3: ASSGDWARQTQY
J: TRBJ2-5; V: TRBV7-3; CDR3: ASSPSGQETQY
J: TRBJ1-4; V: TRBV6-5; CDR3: ASSPLDRQEKLF
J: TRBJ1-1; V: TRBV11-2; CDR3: ASSPQTGLATEAF
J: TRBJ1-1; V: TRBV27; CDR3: ASRNRVEAF
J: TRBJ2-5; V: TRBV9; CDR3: ASSATPTQTGRKTQY